This entry concerns a single T cell receptor beta chain. The data were obtained in a study of blood T cell repertoires in COVID-19. For the study at large: The analysed material was cDNA or gDNA that came from T cells, B-cell-depleted T cells, or PBMCs.

Measured with immunoSEQ multiplex PCR; TCRdb has only the in-frame clones, and not every one. Found here are under 9,000 clones, 84% of them singletons; the top ten hold about 10%. Trimming removed 4 bases from V and 3 bases from J, with 8 bases in between. This CDR3 is built from 12 residues. The chain links TRBV5-3 to TRBJ2-7; D is unclear. TRBV5-3 is filed as an ORF, its function uncertain. Material: peripheral blood. The TCR sequence derives from a human donor in a cohort sampled during active COVID-19. CDR3 DNA sequence: TGTGCCAGAAGCCCTAGGAACTACGAGCAGTACTTC. This gives the protein CARSPRNYEQYF.